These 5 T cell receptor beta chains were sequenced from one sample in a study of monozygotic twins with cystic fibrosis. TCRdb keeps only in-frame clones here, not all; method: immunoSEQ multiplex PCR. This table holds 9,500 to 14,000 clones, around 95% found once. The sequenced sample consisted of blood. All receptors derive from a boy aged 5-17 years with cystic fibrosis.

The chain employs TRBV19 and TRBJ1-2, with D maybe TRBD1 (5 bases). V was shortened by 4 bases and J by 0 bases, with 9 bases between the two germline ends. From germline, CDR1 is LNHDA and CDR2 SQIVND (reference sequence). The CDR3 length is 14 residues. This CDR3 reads CASSTQGANYGYTF. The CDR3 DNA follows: TGTGCCAGTAGTACGCAGGGAGCTAACTATGGCTACACCTTC.

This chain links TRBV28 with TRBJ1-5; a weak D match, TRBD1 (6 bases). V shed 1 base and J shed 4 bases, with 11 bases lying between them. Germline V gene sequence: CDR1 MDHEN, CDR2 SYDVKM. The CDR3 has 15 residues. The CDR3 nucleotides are TGTGCCAGCAGTTTATCAGGGGCGCGGAATCAGCCCCAGCATTTT. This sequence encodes CASSLSGARNQPQHF.

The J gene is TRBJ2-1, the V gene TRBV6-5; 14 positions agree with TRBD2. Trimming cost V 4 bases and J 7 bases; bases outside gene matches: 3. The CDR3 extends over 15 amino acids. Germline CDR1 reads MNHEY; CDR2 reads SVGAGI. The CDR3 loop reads CASSFGTSGRNEQFF. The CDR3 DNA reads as TGTGCCAGCAGTTTCGGGACTAGCGGGAGAAATGAGCAGTTCTTC.

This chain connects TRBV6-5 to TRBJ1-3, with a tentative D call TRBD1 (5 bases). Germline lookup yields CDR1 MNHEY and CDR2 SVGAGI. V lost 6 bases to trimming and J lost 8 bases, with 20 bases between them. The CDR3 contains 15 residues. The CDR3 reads CASSRTWGVLHTIYF. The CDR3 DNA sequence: TGTGCCAGCAGCCGAACCTGGGGCGTTTTGCACACCATATATTTT.

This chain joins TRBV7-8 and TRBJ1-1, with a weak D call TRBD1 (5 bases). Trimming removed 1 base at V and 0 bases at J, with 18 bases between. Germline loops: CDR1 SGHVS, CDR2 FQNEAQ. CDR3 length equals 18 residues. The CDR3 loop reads CASSLVLGAPFMNTEAFF. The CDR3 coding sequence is TGTGCCAGCAGCTTAGTACTCGGGGCGCCCTTCATGAACACTGAAGCTTTCTTT.